The 25 T cell receptor beta chains given below trace back to one sample, sequenced in a study of beta chain features in type 1 diabetes. The whole isolated RNA underwent reverse transcription, so sequencing captured expressed TCRB transcripts. The protocol was immunoSEQ multiplex PCR, while the TCRdb copy is restricted to in-frame clones and leaves out a portion. The sample has around 400,000 clones, about 14% seen once. Sequencing was done on a sample of naive CD4+ T cells from blood. These receptors came from a woman in her late teens or twenties in good health.

This rearrangement joins TRBV28 to TRBJ2-5, with 10 bases lining up with TRBD2. This CDR3 contains 16 residues. Germline V gene lookup returns CDR1 MDHEN and CDR2 SYDVKM. V lost 6 bases to trimming and J lost 1 base; unmatched junction nucleotides: 8. The DNA of the CDR3 is TGTGCCAGCAGCCCCCTACTAGCGGGGTTCCAAGAGACCCAGTACTTC. Its translation: CASSPLLAGFQETQYF.

The sample holds a few counts of this clone. The J gene is TRBJ2-7, the V gene TRBV7-2; D ambiguous. CDR1 and CDR2 from the germline V gene are SGHTA and FQGNSA. The germline V and J ends were trimmed by 3 bases and 0 bases, with 9 bases remaining between them. This CDR3 contains 14 residues. The CDR3 bases are TGTGCCAGCAGCTTGGTTAGTAGCTCCTACGAGCAGTACTTC. Protein: CASSLVSSSYEQYF.

The chain is built from TRBV5-1 and TRBJ1-4; tentative D call: TRBD1 (6 bases). Trimming cost V 0 bases and J 0 bases, with 6 bases left between them. The CDR3 is 15 amino acids. CDR1 is SGHRS, CDR2 YFSETQ, per germline. In nucleotides, the CDR3 is TGCGCCAGCAGCTTGGAGGGGGCAACTAATGAAAAACTGTTTTTT. It encodes CASSLEGATNEKLFF. The full variable domain, in which reference TRBV5-1 and TRBJ1-4 provide the parts outside the CDR3, is KAGVTQTPRYLIKTRGQQVTLSCSPISGHRSVSWYQQTPGQGLQFLFEYFSETQRNKGNFPGRFSGRQFSNSRSEMNVSTLELGDSALYLCASSLEGATNEKLFFGSGTQLSVL.

The chain uses TRBV7-3 and TRBJ2-7; the match to TRBD1 covers 7 bases. Germline V gene data show CDR1 as SGHTA and CDR2 as FQGTGA. The CDR3 loop spans 15 amino acids. The junction had 4 bases not matched to a gene; V was cut back by 2 bases and J by 0 bases. CDR3 protein: CASSLQGELSYEQYF. The DNA for the CDR3 is TGTGCCAGCAGCTTACAGGGGGAACTCTCCTACGAGCAGTACTTC.

The rearrangement uses TRBV5-1 and TRBJ2-7; a weak D match, TRBD2 (5 bases). The ends were cut back, 5 bases at V and 6 bases at J, with 21 bases in the middle. Germline V gives CDR1 SGHRS, CDR2 YFSETQ. There are 15 residues in the CDR3. The CDR3 nucleotides read TGCGCCAGCAGGACTTGGCACGGCGGAGGTCGCGAGCAGTACTTC. Its protein product is CASRTWHGGGREQYF.

The J gene is TRBJ2-3, the V gene TRBV5-4, with 9 bases matching TRBD2. Germline-derived CDR1 and CDR2 are SGHNT and YYREEE (reference sequence). V shed 3 bases, J shed 2 bases, and the junction held 4 bases outside the gene matches. CDR3 length: 15 amino acids. The CDR3 loop is CASSSSGKLTDTQYF. Written as DNA, the CDR3 is TGTGCCAGCAGCTCTAGCGGGAAGCTCACAGATACGCAGTATTTT.

CDR3 protein: CASSLDSGRETQYF. The CDR3 nucleotides read TGTGCCAGCAGCTTGGATAGCGGGAGAGAGACCCAGTACTTC. The chain combines TRBV5-4 with TRBJ2-5, with 9 bases fitting TRBD2. Trimming at V came to 0 bases and at J to 4 bases, leaving 1 base not matched to a gene. Germline V CDR1 and CDR2: SGHNT, YYREEE (reference sequence). This CDR3 has 14 amino acids.

The CDR3 region is CASSYRGQETQYF. The CDR3 region has the DNA TGTGCCAGCAGCTACAGGGGCCAAGAGACCCAGTACTTC. The chain uses TRBV7-8 and TRBJ2-5; TRBD1 aligns across 7 bases. This CDR3 has 13 amino acids. V dropped 4 bases and J dropped 1; count of bases not matched to a gene: 0. CDR1 SGHVS and CDR2 FQNEAQ come from the germline V gene.

This clone has just a few counts. This rearrangement joins TRBV30 to TRBJ2-1; 9 nucleotides agree with TRBD2. The CDR3 consists of 12 residues. In germline, CDR1 is GTSNPN, CDR2 SVGIG (reference sequence). For the CDR3, the DNA is TGTTCTGGGCTAGCGGGAAGGAATGAGCAGTTCTTC. It translates to CSGLAGRNEQFF.

The rearrangement uses TRBV18 and TRBJ2-7; the D gene is possibly TRBD2 (5 bases). The CDR3 loop spans 13 amino acids. Trimming pared 4 bases from V and 1 base from J, leaving 8 bases between. Germline loops: CDR1 KGHSH, CDR2 LQKENI. The CDR3 protein is CASSQDLSYEQYF. DNA for the CDR3: TGTGCCAGCTCACAGGACTTATCCTACGAGCAGTACTTC.

This clone was found a few times. The rearrangement uses TRBV6-1 and TRBJ2-7; D not certain. Per the germline V gene, CDR1 is MNHNS and CDR2 is SASEGT. The CDR3 loop spans 13 amino acids. V lost 1 base to trimming and J lost 4 bases, with 8 bases between them. CDR3 amino acids: CASSEGAIYEQYF. DNA for the CDR3: TGTGCCAGCAGTGAAGGGGCCATTTACGAGCAGTACTTC.

The chain uses TRBV19 and TRBJ2-1; 8 bases match TRBD2. Germline CDR1 is LNHDA and CDR2 is SQIVND (reference sequence). This CDR3 contains 16 residues. V lost 3 bases, J lost 0 bases, and 4 bases stayed unmatched. CDR3 nucleotide sequence: TGTGCCAGTAGTATTTGGGCGGGAGGCTCCTACAATGAGCAGTTCTTC. Residues: CASSIWAGGSYNEQFF.

The V and J genes are TRBV25-1 and TRBJ2-7; 8 nucleotides line up with TRBD1. This CDR3 is 13 amino acids long. The V segment lost 7 bases and the J segment 2 bases; nucleotides outside the gene matches: 4. Germline loops: CDR1 MGHDK, CDR2 SYGVNS. CDR3 sequence: CASIGDRTYEQYF. The DNA of the CDR3 is TGTGCCAGCATTGGGGACAGGACCTACGAGCAGTACTTC.

This clone was counted a few times. The chain recombines TRBV11-2 with TRBJ2-1, with D hard to call. The CDR3 runs 13 residues. Trimming pared 1 base from V and 3 bases from J, leaving 4 bases between. Germline loops: CDR1 SGHAT, CDR2 FQNNGV. The CDR3, as DNA: TGTGCCAGCAGCTTAGGCAGCTACAATGAGCAGTTCTTC. Translated: CASSLGSYNEQFF.

Only a few counts were recorded for this clone. This chain connects TRBV5-6 to TRBJ2-2; perhaps TRBD2 as D (5 bases). CDR3 size: 16 residues. Trimming took off 1 base at V and 4 bases at J, with 14 bases between the two ends. Germline V gene sequence: CDR1 SGHDT, CDR2 YYEEEE. CDR3 DNA sequence: TGTGCCAGCAGCTTGCGGGTTCGGGGTTTCACCGGGGAGCTGTTTTTT. As protein: CASSLRVRGFTGELFF.

This clone has just a few counts. V is TRBV5-1 and J is TRBJ2-3, with a weak D call TRBD1 (6 bases). Germline V gives CDR1 SGHRS, CDR2 YFSETQ. The CDR3 covers 16 residues. Trimming cost V 4 bases and J 2 bases, with 17 bases left between them. The CDR3 sequence is CASSRSGTQNTDTQYF. For the CDR3, the DNA is TGCGCCAGCAGCAGATCCGGGACACAAAACACAGATACGCAGTATTTT.

This clone was counted a few times. The chain joins TRBV30 to TRBJ1-1, with D possibly matching TRBD1 (6 bases). Per the germline V gene, CDR1 is GTSNPN and CDR2 is SVGIG (reference sequence). The V end lost 2 bases, the J end lost 5 bases, and 15 bases lay between the germline ends. The CDR3 loop spans 14 amino acids. Written as DNA, the CDR3 is TGTGCCTGGAGTCTGACACAGGGCGAGACTGAAGCTTTCTTT. It yields the protein CAWSLTQGETEAFF.

The chain recombines TRBV4-2 with TRBJ1-4; possibly TRBD1 for D (5 bases). V was clipped by 5 bases and J by 8 bases, with 18 bases between them. This CDR3 contains 15 residues. The germline CDR1 and CDR2 sequences are LGHNA and YNFKEQ. The CDR3 DNA sequence: TGTGCCAGCAGCTCCCTGACAGAAAGAGGCGAAAAACTGTTTTTT. This codes for CASSSLTERGEKLFF.

Here the CDR3 reads CASSMAGISYNEQFF. The CDR3 region has the DNA TGTGCCAGTAGTATGGCAGGGATCTCCTACAATGAGCAGTTCTTC. The V and J genes are TRBV19 and TRBJ2-1; D is perhaps TRBD1 (5 bases). Germline CDR1 reads LNHDA; CDR2 reads SQIVND (reference sequence). Between the trimmed V and J ends, which lost 3 bases and 0 bases, there was a span of 9 bases. This CDR3 comprises 15 residues.

The V call is TRBV30, the J call TRBJ1-2; D not certain. CDR1 and CDR2 (germline): GTSNPN, SVGIG (reference sequence). Trimming removed 0 bases from V and 4 bases from J, with 18 bases in between. This CDR3 spans 16 amino acids. DNA of the CDR3: TGTGCCTGGAGTGTACCGTTGTCAGCGGTTAGCTATGGCTACACCTTC. Translation gives CAWSVPLSAVSYGYTF.

This clone turned up a few times. The V and J genes are TRBV4-2 and TRBJ2-7; tentative D call: TRBD1 (5 bases). There are 16 residues in the CDR3. The germline gives CDR1 LGHNA, CDR2 YNFKEQ. V was cut by 3 bases and J by 1 base, with 16 bases left in between. CDR3 coding DNA: TGTGCCAGCAGCCACCCTTCAAGGGGAAGGTCCTACGAGCAGTACTTC. Translation: CASSHPSRGRSYEQYF.

The chain links TRBV14 to TRBJ2-7; 15 bases are a match to TRBD2. The CDR3 contains 20 residues. Germline CDR1 is SGHDN and CDR2 is FVKESK. V shed 1 base and J 4 bases; nucleotides not matched to a gene: 14. The CDR3 protein is CASSQGIGGGLAGGRYEQYF. CDR3 sequence (DNA): TGTGCCAGCAGCCAAGGAATCGGGGGAGGACTAGCGGGAGGGCGTTACGAGCAGTACTTC.

This chain links TRBV18 with TRBJ2-2; unclear D gene. V gave up 3 bases and J gave up 2 bases, with 7 bases separating them. The CDR3 length is 14 residues. CDR1 is KGHSH, CDR2 LQKENI, per germline. The CDR3 protein is CASSPGINTGELFF. CDR3 bases: TGTGCCAGCTCACCGGGCATTAACACCGGGGAGCTGTTTTTT.

This clone has just a few counts. The V gene is TRBV30, the J gene TRBJ2-7; 12 bases line up with TRBD2. With 3 bases clipped from V and 4 bases from J, the junction kept 10 bases outside the gene matches. Germline CDR1 GTSNPN, CDR2 SVGIG (reference sequence). The CDR3 has 16 residues. The CDR3 loop is CAWSGSRTSGNYEQYF. In nucleotides, the CDR3 is TGTGCCTGGAGCGGATCGCGGACTAGCGGGAATTACGAGCAGTACTTC.

This chain connects TRBV5-1 to TRBJ2-7; TRBD1 agrees at 8 bases. The CDR3 is 15 residues long. Per the germline V gene, CDR1 is SGHRS and CDR2 is YFSETQ. Germline trimming cut 0 bases from V and 2 bases from J; bases unmatched to any gene: 4. DNA for the CDR3: TGCGCCAGCAGCTTGGCGGGCAGGGGGCCCTACGAGCAGTACTTC. Amino acid sequence: CASSLAGRGPYEQYF.